This TCR beta chain was documented in a study of CD8 T cells in ankylosing spondylitis. This CDR3 is built from 17 residues. After removal of 1 base from V and 8 bases from J, the junction contained 13 bases not matched to a gene. CDR1 is DFQATT, CDR2 SNEGSKA, per germline (reference sequence). In its sample, this clonotype was seen many times. What it recognizes is unknown. Study-wide findings and caveats: A motif of several highly homologous TCR beta variants was seen as apparently characteristic of ankylosing spondylitis blood. In ankylosing spondylitis patients, matched synovial fluid reportedly showed significant enrichment of disease-linked clones. Some motif variants had been reported before (in reactive arthritis synovial fluid and blood).

By quantitative 5'-RACE with molecular barcodes, the TCR beta libraries were made. MiXCR, applied by TCRdb to the 5' RACE reads, yields one record per CDR3 protein. The table lists about 64,000 distinct CDR3 sequences, approximately 5.7% of them singletons. This TCR derives from a male donor with ankylosing spondylitis. The material sequenced was synovial fluid, either unsorted or a sorted T cell fraction (not recorded which). The J gene is TRBJ2-4, the V gene TRBV20-1; 11 bases fit TRBD2. CDR3 in amino acids: CSARGGETSGMFYIQYF. CDR3 nucleotide sequence: TGCAGTGCTAGAGGGGGGGAGACTAGCGGGATGTTTTACATTCAGTACTTC.